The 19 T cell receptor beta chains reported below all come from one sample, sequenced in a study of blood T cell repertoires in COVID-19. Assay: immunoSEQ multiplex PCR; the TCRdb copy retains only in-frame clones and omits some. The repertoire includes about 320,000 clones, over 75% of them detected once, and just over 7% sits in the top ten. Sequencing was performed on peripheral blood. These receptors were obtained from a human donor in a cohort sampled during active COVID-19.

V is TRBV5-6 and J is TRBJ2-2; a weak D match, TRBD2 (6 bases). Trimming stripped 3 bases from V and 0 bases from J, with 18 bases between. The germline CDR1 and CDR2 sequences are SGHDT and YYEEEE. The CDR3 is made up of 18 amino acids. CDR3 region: CASSSGDAGRANTGELFF. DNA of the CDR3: TGTGCCAGCAGCTCCGGAGATGCGGGACGTGCGAACACCGGGGAGCTGTTTTTT.

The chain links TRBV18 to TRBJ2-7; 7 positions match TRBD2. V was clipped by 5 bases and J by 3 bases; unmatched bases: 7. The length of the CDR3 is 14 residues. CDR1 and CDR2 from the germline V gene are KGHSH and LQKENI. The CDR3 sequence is CASSEFAGDYEQYF. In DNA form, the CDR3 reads TGTGCCAGCTCAGAGTTTGCGGGAGACTACGAGCAGTACTTC.

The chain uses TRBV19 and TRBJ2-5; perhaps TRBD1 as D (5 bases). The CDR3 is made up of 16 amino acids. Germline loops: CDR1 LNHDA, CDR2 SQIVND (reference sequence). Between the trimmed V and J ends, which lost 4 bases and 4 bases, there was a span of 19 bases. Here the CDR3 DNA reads TGTGCCAGTAGTAGCAACACCCGGACACCCAGAGAGACCCAGTACTTC. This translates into CASSSNTRTPRETQYF.

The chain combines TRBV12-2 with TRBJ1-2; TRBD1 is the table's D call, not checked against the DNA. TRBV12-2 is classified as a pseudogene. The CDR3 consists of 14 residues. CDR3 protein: CASRLERGLEGYTF. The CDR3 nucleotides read TGTGCAAGTCGCTTAGAGAGGGGGTTAGAAGGCTACACCTTC.

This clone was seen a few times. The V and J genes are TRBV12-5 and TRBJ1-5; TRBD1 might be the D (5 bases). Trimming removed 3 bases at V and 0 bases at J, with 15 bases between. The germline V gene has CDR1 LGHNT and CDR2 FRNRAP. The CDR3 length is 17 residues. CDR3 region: CASGFNLGHFSNQPQHF. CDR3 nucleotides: TGTGCTAGTGGTTTCAATTTAGGACACTTTAGCAATCAGCCCCAGCATTTT.

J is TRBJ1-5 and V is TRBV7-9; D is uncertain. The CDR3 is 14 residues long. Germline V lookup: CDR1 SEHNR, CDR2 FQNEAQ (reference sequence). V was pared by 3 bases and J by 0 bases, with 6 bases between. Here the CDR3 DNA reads TGTGCCAGCAGCTTCAGTAATAGCAATCAGCCCCAGCATTTT. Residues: CASSFSNSNQPQHF.

In nucleotides, the CDR3 is TGTGCCATCAGTGATCCTTCTCGAGAAAAAGAGGGACAGCCCCAGCATTTT. This gives the protein CAISDPSREKEGQPQHF. This chain connects TRBV10-3 to TRBJ1-5, with D hard to call. This CDR3 has 17 amino acids. Germline CDR1 reads ENHRY; CDR2 reads SYGVKD. Trimming removed 3 bases from V and 7 bases from J, with 22 bases in between.

CDR3 sequence reads: CASSYANSPAEAFF. CDR3 nucleotides: TGTGCCAGCAGTTACGCCAACTCCCCGGCTGAAGCTTTCTTT. The V and J genes are TRBV6-5 and TRBJ1-1; D remains unclear. With 2 bases removed from V and 6 bases from J, the gap between germline ends came to 13 bases. This CDR3 has 14 amino acids. Germline CDR1 MNHEY, CDR2 SVGAGI.

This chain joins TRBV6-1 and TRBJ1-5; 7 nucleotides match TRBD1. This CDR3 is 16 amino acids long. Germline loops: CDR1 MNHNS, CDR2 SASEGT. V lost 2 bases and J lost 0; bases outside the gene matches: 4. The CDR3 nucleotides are TGTGCCAGCAGTGAAAGAGGACAGGTTAGCAATCAGCCCCAGCATTTT. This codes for CASSERGQVSNQPQHF.

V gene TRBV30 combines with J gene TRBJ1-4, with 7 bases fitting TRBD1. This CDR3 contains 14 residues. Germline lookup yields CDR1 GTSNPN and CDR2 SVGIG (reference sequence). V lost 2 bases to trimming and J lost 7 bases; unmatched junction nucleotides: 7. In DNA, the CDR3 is TGTGCCTGGAGTACCACAGGGGTGGGTGAAAAACTGTTTTTT. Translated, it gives CAWSTTGVGEKLFF. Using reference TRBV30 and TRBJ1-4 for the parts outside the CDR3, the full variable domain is SQTIHQWPATLVQPVGSPLSLECTVEGTSNPNLYWYRQAAGRGLQLLFYSVGIGQISSEVPQNLSASRPQDRQFILSSKKLLLSDSGFYLCAWSTTGVGEKLFFGSGTQLSVL.

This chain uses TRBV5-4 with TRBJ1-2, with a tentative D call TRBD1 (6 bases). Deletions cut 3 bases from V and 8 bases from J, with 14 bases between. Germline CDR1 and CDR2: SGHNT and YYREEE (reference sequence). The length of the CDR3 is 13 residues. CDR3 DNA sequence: TGTGCCAGCAGCTCGAACCCAGGGGACGGCTACACCTTC. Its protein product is CASSSNPGDGYTF.

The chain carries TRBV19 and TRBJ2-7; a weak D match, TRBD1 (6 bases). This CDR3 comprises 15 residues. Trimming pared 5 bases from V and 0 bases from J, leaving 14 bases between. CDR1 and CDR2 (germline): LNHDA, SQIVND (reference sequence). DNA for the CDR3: TGTGCCAGTAGTTTCACAGGGTCCACCTCCTACGAGCAGTACTTC. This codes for CASSFTGSTSYEQYF.

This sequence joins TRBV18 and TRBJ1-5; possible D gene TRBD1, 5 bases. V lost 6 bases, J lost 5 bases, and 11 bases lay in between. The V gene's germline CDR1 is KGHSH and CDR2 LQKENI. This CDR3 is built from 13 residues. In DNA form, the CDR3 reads TGTGCCAGCTCTCCCAGGGTTGATCAGCCCCAGCATTTT. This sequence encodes CASSPRVDQPQHF.

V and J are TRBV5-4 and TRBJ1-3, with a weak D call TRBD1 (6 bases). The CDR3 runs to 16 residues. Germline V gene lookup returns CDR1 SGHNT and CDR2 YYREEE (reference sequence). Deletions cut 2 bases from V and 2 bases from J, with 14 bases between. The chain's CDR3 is CASSFGLQGTGNTIYF. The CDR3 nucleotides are TGTGCCAGCAGCTTCGGATTACAGGGAACTGGAAACACCATATATTTT.

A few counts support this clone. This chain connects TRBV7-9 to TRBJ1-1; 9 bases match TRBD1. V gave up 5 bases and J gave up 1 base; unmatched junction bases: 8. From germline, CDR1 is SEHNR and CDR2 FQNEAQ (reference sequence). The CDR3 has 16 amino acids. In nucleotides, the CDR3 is TGTGCCAGCAGCCTCCGACAGGGGGAGGCGAACACTGAAGCTTTCTTT. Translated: CASSLRQGEANTEAFF.

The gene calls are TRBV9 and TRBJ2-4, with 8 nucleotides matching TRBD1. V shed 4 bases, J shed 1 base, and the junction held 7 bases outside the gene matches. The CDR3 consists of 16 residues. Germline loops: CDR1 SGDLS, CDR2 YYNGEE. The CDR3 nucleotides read TGTGCCAGCAGCTCAACAGGGGGACCGGCCAAAAACATTCAGTACTTC. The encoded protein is CASSSTGGPAKNIQYF.

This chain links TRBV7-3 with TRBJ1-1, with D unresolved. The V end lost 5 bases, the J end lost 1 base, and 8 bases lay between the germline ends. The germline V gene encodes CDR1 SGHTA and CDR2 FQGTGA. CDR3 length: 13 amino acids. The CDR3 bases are TGTGCCAGCAGCCAAGCATGGAACACTGAAGCTTTCTTT. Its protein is CASSQAWNTEAFF.

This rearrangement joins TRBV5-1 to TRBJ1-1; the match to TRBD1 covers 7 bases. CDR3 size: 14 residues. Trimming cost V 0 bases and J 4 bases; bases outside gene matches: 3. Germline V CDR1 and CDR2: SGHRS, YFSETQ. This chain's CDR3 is CASSLVPGGTEAFF. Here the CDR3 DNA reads TGCGCCAGCAGCTTGGTCCCAGGGGGCACTGAAGCTTTCTTT.

In nucleotides, the CDR3 is TGTGCCAGTAGTAGGAGGGACTGGACCGGGGAGCTGTTTTTT. Translation gives CASSRRDWTGELFF. The V call is TRBV19, the J call TRBJ2-2; tentatively, D is TRBD2 (6 bases). This CDR3 contains 14 residues. The V and J ends lost 4 bases and 5 bases respectively, with 11 bases between them. CDR1 is LNHDA, CDR2 SQIVND, per germline (reference sequence).